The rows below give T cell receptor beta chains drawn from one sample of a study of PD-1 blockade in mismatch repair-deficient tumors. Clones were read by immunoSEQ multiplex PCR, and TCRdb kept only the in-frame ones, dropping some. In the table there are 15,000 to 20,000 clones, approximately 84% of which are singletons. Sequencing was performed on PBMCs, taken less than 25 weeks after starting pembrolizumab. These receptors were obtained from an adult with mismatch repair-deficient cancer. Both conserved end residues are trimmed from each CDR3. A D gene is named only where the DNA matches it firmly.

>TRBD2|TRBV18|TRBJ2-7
ASSPPRGDEQY
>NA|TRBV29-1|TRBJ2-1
SVAEAHNEQF
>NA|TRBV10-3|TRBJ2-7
AIAEGGALYEQY
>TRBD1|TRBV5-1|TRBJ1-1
ASSSQGVTEAF
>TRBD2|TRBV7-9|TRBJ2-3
ASYLPVTSGTTDTQY
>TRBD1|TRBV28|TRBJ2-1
ASSKGRRQGYNEQF
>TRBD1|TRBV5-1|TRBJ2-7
ASSLDRVSYEQY
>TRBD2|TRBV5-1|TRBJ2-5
ASSLPLAGEETQY
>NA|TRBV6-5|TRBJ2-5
ASSYSEDDWETQY
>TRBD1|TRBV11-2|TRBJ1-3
ASSLMTGAGNTIY
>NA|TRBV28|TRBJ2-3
ASSPRGGTQY
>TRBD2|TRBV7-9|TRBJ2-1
ASSSLAGGEGDEQF
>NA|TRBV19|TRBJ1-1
ASSTIPGQGFSEAF
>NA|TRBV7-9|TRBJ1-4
ASSLAVRGEKLF
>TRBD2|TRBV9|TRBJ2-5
ASSITGTTPQETQY
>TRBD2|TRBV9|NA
ASGRGVSYEQY
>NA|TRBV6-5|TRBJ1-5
ASSLTGFGQPQH
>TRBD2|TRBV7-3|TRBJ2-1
ASSLTGTSAANEQF
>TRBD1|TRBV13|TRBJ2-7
ASSLTSQGEVGYEQY
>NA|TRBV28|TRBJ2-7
ASSSPGYEQY
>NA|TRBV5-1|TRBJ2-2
ASSLMEADYGELF
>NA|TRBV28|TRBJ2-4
ASKAGLNIQY
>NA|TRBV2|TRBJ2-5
ASSEQQDQETQY
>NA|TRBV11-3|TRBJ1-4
ASSLDRATNEKLF